This T cell receptor beta chain was profiled in a study of blood T cell repertoires in COVID-19. In the original processing: Amplification from reference gene primers served as the basis for estimated nucleated cell counts. Repertoires were generated with immunoSEQ multiplex PCR, while TCRdb's copy carries only in-frame clones and drops some. Clone size and V and J calls were adopted from that table, with D and trimming inferred from the DNA. In the table there are 300,000 to 350,000 clones, 85% to 90% of which are singletons. The germline V gene has CDR1 ENHRY and CDR2 SYGVKD. There are 18 residues in the CDR3. Trimming removed 0 bases at V and 0 bases at J, with 15 bases between.

The sequence was collected from a woman in her sixties or seventies with COVID-19, enrolled during active disease. This chain joins TRBV10-3 and TRBJ2-1; D may be TRBD2 (5 bases). Sequencing was done on a sample of peripheral blood. The CDR3 spells CAISESQAGPSSYNEQFF. The CDR3 nucleotides are TGTGCCATCAGTGAGTCTCAGGCGGGTCCAAGCTCCTACAATGAGCAGTTCTTC.